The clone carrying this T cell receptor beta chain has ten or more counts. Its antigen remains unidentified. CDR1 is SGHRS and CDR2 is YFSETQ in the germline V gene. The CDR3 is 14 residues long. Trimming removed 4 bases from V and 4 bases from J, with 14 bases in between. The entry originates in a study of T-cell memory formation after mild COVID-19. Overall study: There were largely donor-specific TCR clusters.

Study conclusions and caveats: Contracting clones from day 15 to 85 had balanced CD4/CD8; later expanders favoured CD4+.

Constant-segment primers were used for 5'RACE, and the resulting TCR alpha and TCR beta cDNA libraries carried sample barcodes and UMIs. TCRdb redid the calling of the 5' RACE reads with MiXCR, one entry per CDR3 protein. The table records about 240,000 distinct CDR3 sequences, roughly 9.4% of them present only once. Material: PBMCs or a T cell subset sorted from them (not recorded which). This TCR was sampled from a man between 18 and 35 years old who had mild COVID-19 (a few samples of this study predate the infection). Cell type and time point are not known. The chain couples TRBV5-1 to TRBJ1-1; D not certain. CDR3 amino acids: CASSKEGGSTEAFF. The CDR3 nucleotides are TGCGCCAGCAGCAAGGAGGGAGGAAGCACTGAAGCTTTCTTT. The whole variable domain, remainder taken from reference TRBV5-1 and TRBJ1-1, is KAGVTQTPRYLIKTRGQQVTLSCSPISGHRSVSWYQQTPGQGLQFLFEYFSETQRNKGNFPGRFSGRQFSNSRSEMNVSTLELGDSALYLCASSKEGGSTEAFFGQGTRLTVV.